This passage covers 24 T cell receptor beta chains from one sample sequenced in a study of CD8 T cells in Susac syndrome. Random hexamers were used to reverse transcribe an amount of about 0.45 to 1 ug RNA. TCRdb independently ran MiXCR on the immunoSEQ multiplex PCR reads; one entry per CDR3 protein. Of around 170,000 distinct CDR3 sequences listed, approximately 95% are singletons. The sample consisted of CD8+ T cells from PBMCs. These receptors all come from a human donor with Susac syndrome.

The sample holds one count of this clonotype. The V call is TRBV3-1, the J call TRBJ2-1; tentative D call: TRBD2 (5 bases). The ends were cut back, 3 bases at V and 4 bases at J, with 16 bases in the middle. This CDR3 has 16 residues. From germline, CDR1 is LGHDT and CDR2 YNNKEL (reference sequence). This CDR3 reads CASSQAPEAPYNEQFF. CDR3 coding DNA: TGTGCCAGCAGCCAGGCCCCGGAGGCCCCGTACAATGAGCAGTTCTTC.

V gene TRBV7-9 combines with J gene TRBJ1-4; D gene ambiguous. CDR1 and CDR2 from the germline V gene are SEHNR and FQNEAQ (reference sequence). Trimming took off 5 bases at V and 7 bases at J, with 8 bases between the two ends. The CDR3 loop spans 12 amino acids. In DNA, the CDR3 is TGTGCCAGCAGCCCGGCCGGTGAAAAACTGTTTTTT. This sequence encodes CASSPAGEKLFF.

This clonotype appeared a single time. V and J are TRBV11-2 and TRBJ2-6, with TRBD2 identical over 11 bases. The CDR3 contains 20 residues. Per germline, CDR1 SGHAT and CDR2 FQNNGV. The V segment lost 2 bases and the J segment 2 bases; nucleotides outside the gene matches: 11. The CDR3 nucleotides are TGTGCCAGCAGCTTAAGTGTTAGCGGGAGGGCCGGAACTGGGGCCAACGTCCTGACTTTC. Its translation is CASSLSVSGRAGTGANVLTF.

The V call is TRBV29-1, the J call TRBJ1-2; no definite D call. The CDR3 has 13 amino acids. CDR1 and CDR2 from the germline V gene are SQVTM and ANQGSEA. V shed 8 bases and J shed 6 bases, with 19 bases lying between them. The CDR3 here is CSFRMGGIDGYTF. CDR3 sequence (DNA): TGCAGCTTTCGGATGGGAGGGATTGATGGCTACACCTTC.

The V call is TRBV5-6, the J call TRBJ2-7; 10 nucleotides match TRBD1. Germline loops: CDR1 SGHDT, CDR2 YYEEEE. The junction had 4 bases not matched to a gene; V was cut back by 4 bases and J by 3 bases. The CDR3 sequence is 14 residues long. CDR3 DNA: TGTGCCAGCAGCGAGAGGACAGGGGGCTACGAGCAGTACTTC. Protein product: CASSERTGGYEQYF.

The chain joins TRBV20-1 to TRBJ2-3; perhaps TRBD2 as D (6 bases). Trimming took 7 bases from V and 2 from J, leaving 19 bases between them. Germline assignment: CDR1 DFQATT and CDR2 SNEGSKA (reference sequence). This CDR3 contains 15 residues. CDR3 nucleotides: TGCAGTGGGATGGCGGGACGACGCTTCACAGATACGCAGTATTTT. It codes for CSGMAGRRFTDTQYF.

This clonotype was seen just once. DNA for the CDR3: TGTGCCAGCAGTGGGGGACAGGGGGCCTACGAGCAGTACTTC. Translating it yields CASSGGQGAYEQYF. The V gene is TRBV2, the J gene TRBJ2-7; the match to TRBD1 covers 11 bases. This CDR3 is built from 14 residues. CDR1 is SNHLY and CDR2 is FYNNEI in the germline V gene. V lost 4 bases and J lost 2; bases outside the gene matches: 1.

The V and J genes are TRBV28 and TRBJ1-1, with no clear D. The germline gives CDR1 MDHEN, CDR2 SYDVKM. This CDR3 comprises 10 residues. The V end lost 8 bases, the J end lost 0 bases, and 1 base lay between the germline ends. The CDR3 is CASLNTEAFF. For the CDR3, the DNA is TGTGCCAGCCTGAACACTGAAGCTTTCTTT.

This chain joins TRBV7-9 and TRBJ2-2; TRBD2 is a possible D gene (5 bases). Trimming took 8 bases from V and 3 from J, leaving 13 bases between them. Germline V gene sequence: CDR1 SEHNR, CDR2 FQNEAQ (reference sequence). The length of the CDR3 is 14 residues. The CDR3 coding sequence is TGTGCCAGCGGAGATACGCGGGACACCGGGGAGCTGTTTTTT. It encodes CASGDTRDTGELFF.

The CDR3 loop reads CAWTPVSGTDTQYF. The CDR3 DNA reads as TGTGCCTGGACCCCGGTTAGCGGGACAGATACGCAGTATTTT. The chain combines TRBV30 with TRBJ2-3; 7 positions match TRBD2. V was clipped by 4 bases and J by 3 bases; unmatched bases: 7. The CDR3 is 14 residues long. Germline lookup yields CDR1 GTSNPN and CDR2 SVGIG (reference sequence).

The CDR3 DNA is TGTGCCAGCAGTTACTCTGCTAGCGGGAGGTTCCGCTCTGGGGCCAACGTCCTGACTTTC. It encodes CASSYSASGRFRSGANVLTF. The J gene is TRBJ2-6, the V gene TRBV6-5; 11 positions agree with TRBD2. Germline trimming cut 0 bases from V and 0 bases from J; bases unmatched to any gene: 7. Germline assignment: CDR1 MNHEY and CDR2 SVGAGI. The CDR3 spans 20 residues.

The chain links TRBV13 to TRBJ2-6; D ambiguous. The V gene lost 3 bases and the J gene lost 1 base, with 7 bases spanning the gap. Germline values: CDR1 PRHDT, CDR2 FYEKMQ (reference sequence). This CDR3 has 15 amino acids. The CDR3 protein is CASSLSVSGANVLTF. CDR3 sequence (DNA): TGTGCCAGCAGCTTGAGTGTTTCTGGGGCCAACGTCCTGACTTTC.

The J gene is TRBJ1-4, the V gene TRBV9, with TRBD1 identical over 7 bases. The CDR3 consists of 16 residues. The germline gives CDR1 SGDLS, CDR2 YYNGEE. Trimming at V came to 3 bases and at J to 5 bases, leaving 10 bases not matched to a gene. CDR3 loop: CASSALTGQRNEKLFF. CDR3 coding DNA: TGTGCCAGCAGCGCCTTGACGGGACAGAGAAATGAAAAACTGTTTTTT.

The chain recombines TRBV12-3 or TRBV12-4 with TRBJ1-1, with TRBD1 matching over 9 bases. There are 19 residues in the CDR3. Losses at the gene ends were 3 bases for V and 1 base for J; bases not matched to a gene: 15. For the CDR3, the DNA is TGTGCCAGCAGTTTCTGGACAGGGGAGATACATTCCTGGAACACTGAAGCTTTCTTT. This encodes CASSFWTGEIHSWNTEAFF.

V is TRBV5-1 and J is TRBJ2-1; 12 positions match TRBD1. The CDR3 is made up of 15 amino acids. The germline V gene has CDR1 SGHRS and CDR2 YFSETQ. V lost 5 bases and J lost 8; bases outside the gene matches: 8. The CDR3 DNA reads TGCGCCAGCAGTCACGGGACAGGGGGCTTCGATGAGCAGTTCTTC. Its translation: CASSHGTGGFDEQFF.

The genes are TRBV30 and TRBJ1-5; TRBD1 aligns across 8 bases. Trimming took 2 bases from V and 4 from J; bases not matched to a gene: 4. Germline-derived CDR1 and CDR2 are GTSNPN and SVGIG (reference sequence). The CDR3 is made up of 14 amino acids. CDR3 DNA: TGTGCCTGGAGTAAAACAGGGGGGAATCAGCCCCAGCATTTT. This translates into CAWSKTGGNQPQHF.

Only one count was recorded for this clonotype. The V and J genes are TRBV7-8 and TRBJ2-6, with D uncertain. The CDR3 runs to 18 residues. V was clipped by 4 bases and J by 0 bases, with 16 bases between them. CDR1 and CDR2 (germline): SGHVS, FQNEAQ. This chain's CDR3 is CASSSTGPSPSGANVLTF. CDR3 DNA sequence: TGTGCCAGCAGCTCCACGGGTCCGAGCCCCTCTGGGGCCAACGTCCTGACTTTC.

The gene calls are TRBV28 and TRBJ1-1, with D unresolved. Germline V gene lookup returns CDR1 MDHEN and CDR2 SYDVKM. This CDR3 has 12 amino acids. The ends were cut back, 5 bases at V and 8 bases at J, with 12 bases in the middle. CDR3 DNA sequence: TGTGCCAGCAGTCCGAGAGGATACGAAGCTTTCTTT. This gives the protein CASSPRGYEAFF.

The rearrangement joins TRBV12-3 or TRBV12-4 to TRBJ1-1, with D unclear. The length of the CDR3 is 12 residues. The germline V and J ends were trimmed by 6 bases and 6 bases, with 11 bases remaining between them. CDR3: CASSPIRAEAFF. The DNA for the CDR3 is TGTGCCAGCAGCCCCATTCGGGCTGAAGCTTTCTTT.

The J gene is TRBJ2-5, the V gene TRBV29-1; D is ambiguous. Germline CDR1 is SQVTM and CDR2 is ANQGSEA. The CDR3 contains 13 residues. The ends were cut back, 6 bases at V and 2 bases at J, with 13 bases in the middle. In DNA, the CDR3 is TGCAGCGTACCGGACGCGCCTCAAGAGACCCAGTACTTC. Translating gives CSVPDAPQETQYF.

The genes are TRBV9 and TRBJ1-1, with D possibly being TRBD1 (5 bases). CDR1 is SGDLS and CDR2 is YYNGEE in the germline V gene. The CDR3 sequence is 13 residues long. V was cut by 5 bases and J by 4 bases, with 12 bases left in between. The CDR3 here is CASSAGGGTEAFF. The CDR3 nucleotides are TGTGCCAGCAGTGCGGGCGGGGGCACTGAAGCTTTCTTT. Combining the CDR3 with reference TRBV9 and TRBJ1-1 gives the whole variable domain DSGVTQTPKHLITATGQRVTLRCSPRSGDLSVYWYQQSLDQGLQFLIQYYNGEERAKGNILERFSAQQFPDLHSELNLSSLELGDSALYFCASSAGGGTEAFFGQGTRLTVV.

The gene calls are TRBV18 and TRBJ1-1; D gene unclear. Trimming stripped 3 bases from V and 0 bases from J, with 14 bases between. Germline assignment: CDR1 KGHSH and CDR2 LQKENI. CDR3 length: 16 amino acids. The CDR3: CASSPSLTEMNTEAFF. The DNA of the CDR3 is TGTGCCAGCTCACCCTCGTTAACGGAGATGAACACTGAAGCTTTCTTT.

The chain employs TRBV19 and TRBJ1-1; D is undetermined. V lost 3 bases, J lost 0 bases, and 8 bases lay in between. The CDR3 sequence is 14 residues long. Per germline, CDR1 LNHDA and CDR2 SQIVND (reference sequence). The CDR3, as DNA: TGTGCCAGTAGTATCAGAGGAATGAACACTGAAGCTTTCTTT. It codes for CASSIRGMNTEAFF.

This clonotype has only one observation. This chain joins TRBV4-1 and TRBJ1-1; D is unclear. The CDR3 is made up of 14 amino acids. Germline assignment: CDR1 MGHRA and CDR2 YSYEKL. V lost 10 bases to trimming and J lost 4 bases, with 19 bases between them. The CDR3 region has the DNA TGCGCCACCAGACCGACGGCGGCGCGCACTGAAGCTTTCTTT. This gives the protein CATRPTAARTEAFF.